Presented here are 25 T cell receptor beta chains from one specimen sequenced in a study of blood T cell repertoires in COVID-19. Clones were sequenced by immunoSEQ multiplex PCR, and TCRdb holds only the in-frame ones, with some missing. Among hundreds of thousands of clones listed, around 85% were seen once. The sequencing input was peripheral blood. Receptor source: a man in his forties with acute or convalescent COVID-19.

CDR3 amino acids: CASSVDRLAGVFGGLNEQFF. CDR3 bases: TGTGCCAGCAGTGTGGATCGACTAGCGGGAGTGTTTGGGGGGCTCAATGAGCAGTTCTTC. The V and J genes are TRBV2 and TRBJ2-1, with 12 bases fitting TRBD2. Germline CDR1 is SNHLY and CDR2 is FYNNEI. The V and J ends lost 4 bases and 6 bases, in that order; junction bases with no gene match: 19. This CDR3 contains 20 residues. The whole variable domain, filled in from reference TRBV2 and TRBJ2-1, reads EPEVTQTPSHQVTQMGQEVILRCVPISNHLYFYWYRQILGQKVEFLVSFYNNEISEKSEIFDDQFSVERPDGSNFTLKIRSTKLEDSAMYFCASSVDRLAGVFGGLNEQFFGPGTRLTVL.

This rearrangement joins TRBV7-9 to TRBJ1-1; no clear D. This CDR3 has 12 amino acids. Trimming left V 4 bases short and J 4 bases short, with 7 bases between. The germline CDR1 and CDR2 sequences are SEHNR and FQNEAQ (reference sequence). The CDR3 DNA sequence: TGTGCCAGCAGCTCAGAAAGCACTGAAGCTTTCTTT. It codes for CASSSESTEAFF.

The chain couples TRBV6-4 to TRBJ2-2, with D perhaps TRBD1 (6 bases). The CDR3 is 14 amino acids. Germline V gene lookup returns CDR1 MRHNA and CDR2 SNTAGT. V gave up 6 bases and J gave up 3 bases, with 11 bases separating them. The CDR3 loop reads CASSVQGYTGELFF. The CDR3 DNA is TGTGCCAGCAGCGTACAGGGTTACACCGGGGAGCTGTTTTTT.

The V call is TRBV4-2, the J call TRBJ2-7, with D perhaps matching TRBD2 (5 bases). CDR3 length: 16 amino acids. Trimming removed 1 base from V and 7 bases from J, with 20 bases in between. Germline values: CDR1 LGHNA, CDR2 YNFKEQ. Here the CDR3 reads CASSQVRGYESVEQYF. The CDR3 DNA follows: TGTGCCAGCAGCCAAGTCCGGGGATACGAGTCGGTAGAGCAGTACTTC.

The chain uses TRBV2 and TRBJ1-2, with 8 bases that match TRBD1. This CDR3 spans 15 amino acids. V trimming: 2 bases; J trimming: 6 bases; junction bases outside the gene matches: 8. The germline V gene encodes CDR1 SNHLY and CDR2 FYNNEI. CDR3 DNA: TGTGCCAGCAGTGAATCACAGGGGGGGTTAAATGGCTACACCTTC. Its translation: CASSESQGGLNGYTF.

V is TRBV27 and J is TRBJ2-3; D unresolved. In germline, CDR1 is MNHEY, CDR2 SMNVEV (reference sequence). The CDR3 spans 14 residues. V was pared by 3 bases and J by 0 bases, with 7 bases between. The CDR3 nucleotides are TGTGCCAGCAGTTTCACAGCTAGCACAGATACGCAGTATTTT. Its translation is CASSFTASTDTQYF.

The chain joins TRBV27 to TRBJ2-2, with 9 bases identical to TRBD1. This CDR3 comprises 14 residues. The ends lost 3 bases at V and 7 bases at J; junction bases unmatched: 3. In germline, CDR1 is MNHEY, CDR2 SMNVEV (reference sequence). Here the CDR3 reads CASSFDRGVGELFF. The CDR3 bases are TGTGCCAGCAGTTTCGACAGGGGGGTCGGGGAGCTGTTTTTT.

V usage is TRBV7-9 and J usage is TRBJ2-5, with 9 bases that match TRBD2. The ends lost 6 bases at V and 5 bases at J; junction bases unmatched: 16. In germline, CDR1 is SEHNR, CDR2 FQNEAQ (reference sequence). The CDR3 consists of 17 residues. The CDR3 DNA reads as TGTGCCAGCAGGTTTTCGTCGATGGCGGGGGGGCGGGAGACCCAGTACTTC. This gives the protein CASRFSSMAGGRETQYF.

For the CDR3, the DNA is TGTGCCAGCCTATCGGGGAGTCGGTCCAATGAGCAGTTCTTC. Protein product: CASLSGSRSNEQFF. The chain links TRBV6-6 to TRBJ2-1; tentatively, D is TRBD2 (5 bases). V was pared by 8 bases and J by 6 bases, with 17 bases between. Germline V lookup: CDR1 MNHNY, CDR2 SVGAGI (reference sequence). There are 14 residues in the CDR3.

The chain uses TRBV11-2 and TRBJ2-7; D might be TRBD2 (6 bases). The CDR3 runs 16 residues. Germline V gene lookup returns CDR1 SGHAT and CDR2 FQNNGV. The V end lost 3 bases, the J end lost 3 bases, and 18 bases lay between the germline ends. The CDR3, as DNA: TGTGCCAGCAGCTTTCGACGGGCGGGATTAGTCTACGAGCAGTACTTC. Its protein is CASSFRRAGLVYEQYF.

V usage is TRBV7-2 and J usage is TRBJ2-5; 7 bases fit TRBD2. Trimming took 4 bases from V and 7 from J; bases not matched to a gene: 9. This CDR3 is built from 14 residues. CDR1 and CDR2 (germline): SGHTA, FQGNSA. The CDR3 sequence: CASSYPVGEGTQYF. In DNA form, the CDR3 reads TGTGCCAGCAGCTACCCCGTGGGGGAGGGGACCCAGTACTTC.

The CDR3 region is CATSDPRQGAIDTQYF. CDR3 bases: TGTGCCACCAGTGACCCCAGACAGGGTGCCATAGATACGCAGTATTTT. V is TRBV24-1 and J is TRBJ2-3; 7 positions agree with TRBD1. CDR3 length: 16 residues. V trimming: 4 bases; J trimming: 5 bases; junction bases outside the gene matches: 11. The germline gives CDR1 KGHDR, CDR2 SFDVKD.

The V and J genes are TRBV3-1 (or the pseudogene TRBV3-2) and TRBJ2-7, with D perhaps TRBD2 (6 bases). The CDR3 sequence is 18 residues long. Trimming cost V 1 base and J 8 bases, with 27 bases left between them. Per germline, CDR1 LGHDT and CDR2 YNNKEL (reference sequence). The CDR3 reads CASSQAGLGGGLWLKQYF. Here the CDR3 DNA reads TGTGCCAGCAGCCAAGCGGGCTTGGGAGGTGGCCTGTGGCTCAAGCAGTACTTC.

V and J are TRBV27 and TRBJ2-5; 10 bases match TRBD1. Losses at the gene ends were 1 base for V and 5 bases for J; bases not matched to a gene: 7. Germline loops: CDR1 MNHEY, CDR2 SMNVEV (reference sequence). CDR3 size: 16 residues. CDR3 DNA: TGTGCCAGCAGTTTATATGGGACAGGGGTTGTGGAGACCCAGTACTTC. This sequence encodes CASSLYGTGVVETQYF.

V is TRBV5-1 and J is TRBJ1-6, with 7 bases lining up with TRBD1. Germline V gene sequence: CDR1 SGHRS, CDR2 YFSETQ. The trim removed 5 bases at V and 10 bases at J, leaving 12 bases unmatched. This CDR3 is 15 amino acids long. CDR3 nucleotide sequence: TGCGCCAGCAGTCGACAGGGTGATTTTGGGTCACCCCTCCACTTT. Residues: CASSRQGDFGSPLHF.

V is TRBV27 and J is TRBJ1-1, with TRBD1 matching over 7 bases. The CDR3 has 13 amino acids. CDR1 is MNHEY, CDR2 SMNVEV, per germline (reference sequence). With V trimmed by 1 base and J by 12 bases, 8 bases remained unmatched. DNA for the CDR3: TGTGCCAGCAGTTTATGGCGGGACAGAAAAACTTTCTTT. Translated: CASSLWRDRKTFF.

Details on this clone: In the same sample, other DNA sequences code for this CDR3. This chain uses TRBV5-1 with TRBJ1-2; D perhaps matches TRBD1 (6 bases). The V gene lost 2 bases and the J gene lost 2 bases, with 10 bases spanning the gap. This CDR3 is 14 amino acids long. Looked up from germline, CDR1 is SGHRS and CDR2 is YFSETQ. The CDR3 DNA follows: TGCGCCAGCAGCTTCAGGGACATAAACTATGGCTACACCTTC. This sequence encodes CASSFRDINYGYTF.

The CDR3 DNA reads as TGTGCCAGCAGCATACGGGACAGTCGGCAGTATTTT. Translating gives CASSIRDSRQYF. The chain is built from TRBV11-3 and TRBJ2-3; 7 bases are shared with TRBD1. With 5 bases clipped from V and 11 bases from J, the junction kept 7 bases outside the gene matches. Germline V gene data show CDR1 as SGHNT and CDR2 as YENEEA. The CDR3 is 12 amino acids.

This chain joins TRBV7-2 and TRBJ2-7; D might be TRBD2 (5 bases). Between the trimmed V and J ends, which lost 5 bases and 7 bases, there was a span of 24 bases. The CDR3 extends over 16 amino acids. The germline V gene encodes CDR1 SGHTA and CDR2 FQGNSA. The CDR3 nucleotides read TGTGCCAGCAGCCCTTCCTCGGATTACCCCGAGCGGGAGCAGTACTTC. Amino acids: CASSPSSDYPEREQYF.

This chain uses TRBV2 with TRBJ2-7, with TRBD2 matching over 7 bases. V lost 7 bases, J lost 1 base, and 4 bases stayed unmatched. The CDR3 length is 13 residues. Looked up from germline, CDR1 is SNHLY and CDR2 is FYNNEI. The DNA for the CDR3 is TGTGCCAGCACCAGGGAGGGTTCCTACGAGCAGTACTTC. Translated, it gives CASTREGSYEQYF. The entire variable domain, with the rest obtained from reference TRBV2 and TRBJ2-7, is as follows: EPEVTQTPSHQVTQMGQEVILRCVPISNHLYFYWYRQILGQKVEFLVSFYNNEISEKSEIFDDQFSVERPDGSNFTLKIRSTKLEDSAMYFCASTREGSYEQYFGPGTRLTVT.

Written as DNA, the CDR3 is TGTGCCAGCAGCTTAGACAGGGGACTTGCTAACTATGGCTACACCTTC. Encoded protein: CASSLDRGLANYGYTF. This rearrangement joins TRBV7-9 to TRBJ1-2, with 7 bases matching TRBD1. The CDR3 extends over 16 amino acids. The junction had 5 bases not matched to a gene; V was cut back by 1 base and J by 0 bases. Germline loops: CDR1 SEHNR, CDR2 FQNEAQ (reference sequence).

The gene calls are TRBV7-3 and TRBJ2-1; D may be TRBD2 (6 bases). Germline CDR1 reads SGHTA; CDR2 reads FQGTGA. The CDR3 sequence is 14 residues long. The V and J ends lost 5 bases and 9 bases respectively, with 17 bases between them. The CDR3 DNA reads TGTGCCAGCAGCCCCCTTGGAGGGCGGGTTGAGCAGTTCTTC. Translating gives CASSPLGGRVEQFF.

The CDR3 spells CASSLARTGTLYGYTF. The CDR3, as DNA: TGTGCCAGCAGCTTGGCCCGGACAGGGACCCTTTATGGCTACACCTTC. The genes are TRBV5-5 and TRBJ1-2, with 8 nucleotides matching TRBD1. Germline CDR1 is SGHKS and CDR2 is YYEKEE (reference sequence). V was pared by 0 bases and J by 5 bases, with 9 bases of the junction left unmatched. This CDR3 is built from 16 residues.

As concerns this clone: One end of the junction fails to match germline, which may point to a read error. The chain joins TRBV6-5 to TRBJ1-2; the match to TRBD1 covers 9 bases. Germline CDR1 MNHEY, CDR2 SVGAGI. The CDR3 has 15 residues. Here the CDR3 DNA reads TGTGCCAGCAGTAGAATAGGACAGGGGAACTACGGCTACACCTTC. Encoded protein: CASSRIGQGNYGYTF.

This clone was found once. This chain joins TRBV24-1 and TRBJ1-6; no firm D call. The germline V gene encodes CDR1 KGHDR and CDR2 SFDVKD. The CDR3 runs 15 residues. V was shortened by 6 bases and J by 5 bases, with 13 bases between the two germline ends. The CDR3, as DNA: TGTGCCACCAGTCTGAGAGGGCTCGATAATTCACCCCTCCACTTT. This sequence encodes CATSLRGLDNSPLHF.